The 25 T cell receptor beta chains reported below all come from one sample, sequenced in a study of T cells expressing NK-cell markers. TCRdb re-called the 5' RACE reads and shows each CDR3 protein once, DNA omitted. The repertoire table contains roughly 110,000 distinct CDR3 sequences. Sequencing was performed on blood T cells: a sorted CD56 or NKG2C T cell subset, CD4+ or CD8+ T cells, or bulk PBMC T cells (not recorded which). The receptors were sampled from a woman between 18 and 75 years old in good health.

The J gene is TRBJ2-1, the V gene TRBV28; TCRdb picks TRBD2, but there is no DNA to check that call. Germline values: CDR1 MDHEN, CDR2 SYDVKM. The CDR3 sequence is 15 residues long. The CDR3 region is CASSRLAGGWNEQFF. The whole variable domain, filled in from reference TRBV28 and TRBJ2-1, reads DVKVTQSSRYLVKRTGEKVFLECVQDMDHENMFWYRQDPGLGLRLIYFSYDVKMKEKGDIPEGYSVSREKKERFSLILESASTNQTSMYLCASSRLAGGWNEQFFGPGTRLTVL.

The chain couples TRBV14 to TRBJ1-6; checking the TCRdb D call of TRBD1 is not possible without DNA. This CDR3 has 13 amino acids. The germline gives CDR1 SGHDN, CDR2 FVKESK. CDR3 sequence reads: CASSRQGTSPLHF.

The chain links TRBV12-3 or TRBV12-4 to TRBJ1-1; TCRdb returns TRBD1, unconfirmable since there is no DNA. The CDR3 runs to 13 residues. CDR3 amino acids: CASSPPVSLEAFF.

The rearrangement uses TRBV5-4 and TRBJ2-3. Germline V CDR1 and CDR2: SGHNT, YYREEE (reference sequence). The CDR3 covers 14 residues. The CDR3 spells CASSSGLEPDTQYF.

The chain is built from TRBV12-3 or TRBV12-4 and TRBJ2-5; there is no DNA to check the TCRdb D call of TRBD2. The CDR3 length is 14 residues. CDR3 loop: CASSGSSRWETQYF.

CDR3 sequence: CASSLDLSGVLNEQFF. This sequence joins TRBV11-2 and TRBJ2-1; TCRdb's D gene call, TRBD2, goes unchecked for lack of DNA. This CDR3 has 16 amino acids. CDR1 and CDR2 (germline): SGHAT, FQNNGV.

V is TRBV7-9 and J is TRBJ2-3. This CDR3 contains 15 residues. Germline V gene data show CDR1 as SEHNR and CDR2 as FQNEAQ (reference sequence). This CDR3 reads CASSSSFPSTDTQYF.

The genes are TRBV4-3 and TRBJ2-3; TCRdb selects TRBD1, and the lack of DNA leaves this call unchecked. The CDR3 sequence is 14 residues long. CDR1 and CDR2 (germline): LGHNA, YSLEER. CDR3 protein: CASSQGGGEDTQYF.

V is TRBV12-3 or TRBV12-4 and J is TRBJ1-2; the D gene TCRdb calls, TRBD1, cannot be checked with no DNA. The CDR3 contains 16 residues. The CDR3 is CASSLSQGAVSDGYTF.

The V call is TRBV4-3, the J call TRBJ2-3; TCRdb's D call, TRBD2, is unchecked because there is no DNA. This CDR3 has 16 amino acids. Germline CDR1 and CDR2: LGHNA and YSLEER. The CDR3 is CASSQASRGFTDTQYF.

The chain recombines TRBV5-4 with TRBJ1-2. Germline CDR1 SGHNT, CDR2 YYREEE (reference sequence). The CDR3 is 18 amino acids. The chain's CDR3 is CASSLGSGSITNNYGYTF.

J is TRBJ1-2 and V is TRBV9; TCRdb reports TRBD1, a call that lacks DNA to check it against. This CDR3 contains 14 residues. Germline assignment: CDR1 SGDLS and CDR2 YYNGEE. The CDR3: CASGPGQGTGGYTF.

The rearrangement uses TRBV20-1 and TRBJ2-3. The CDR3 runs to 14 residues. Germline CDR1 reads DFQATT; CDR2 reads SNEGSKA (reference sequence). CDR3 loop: CSARVVVVQDTQYF.

CDR3 region: CSVESWLWIYGYTF. The chain uses TRBV29-1 and TRBJ1-2. Germline CDR1 is SQVTM and CDR2 is ANQGSEA. CDR3 length: 14 residues. The full variable domain, completed using reference TRBV29-1 and TRBJ1-2, is SAVISQKPSRDICQRGTSLTIQCQVDSQVTMMFWYRQQPGQSLTLIATANQGSEATYESGFVIDKFPISRPNLTFSTLTVSNMSPEDSSIYLCSVESWLWIYGYTFGSGTRLTVV.

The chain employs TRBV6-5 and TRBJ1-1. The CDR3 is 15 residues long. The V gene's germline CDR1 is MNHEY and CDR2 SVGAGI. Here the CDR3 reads CASSYGREGYTEAFF.

This CDR3 is CASTPTGTGASNQPQHF. The chain recombines TRBV19 with TRBJ1-5; TCRdb indicates TRBD1, and absent DNA this call remains unverified. This CDR3 spans 17 amino acids. Germline CDR1 LNHDA, CDR2 SQIVND (reference sequence).

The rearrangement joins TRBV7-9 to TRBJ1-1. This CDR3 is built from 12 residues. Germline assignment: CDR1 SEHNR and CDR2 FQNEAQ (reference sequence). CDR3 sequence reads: CASSSGFSGAFF. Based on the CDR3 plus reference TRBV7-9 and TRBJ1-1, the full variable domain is DTGVSQNPRHKITKRGQNVTFRCDPISEHNRLYWYRQTLGQGPEFLTYFQNEAQLEKSRLLSDRFSAERPKGSFSTLEIQRTEQGDSAMYLCASSSGFSGAFFGQGTRLTVV.

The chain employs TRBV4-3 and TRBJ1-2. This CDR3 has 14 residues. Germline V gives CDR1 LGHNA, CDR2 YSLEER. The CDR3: CASSPELANYGYTF.

The chain's CDR3 is CSVERGMGEAFF. V and J are TRBV29-1 and TRBJ1-1. Germline V gene lookup returns CDR1 SQVTM and CDR2 ANQGSEA. The CDR3 has 12 amino acids. Filled out from reference TRBV29-1 and TRBJ1-1, the complete variable domain reads SAVISQKPSRDICQRGTSLTIQCQVDSQVTMMFWYRQQPGQSLTLIATANQGSEATYESGFVIDKFPISRPNLTFSTLTVSNMSPEDSSIYLCSVERGMGEAFFGQGTRLTVV.

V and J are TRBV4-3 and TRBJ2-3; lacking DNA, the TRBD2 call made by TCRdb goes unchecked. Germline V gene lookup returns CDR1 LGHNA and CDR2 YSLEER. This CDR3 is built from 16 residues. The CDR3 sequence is CASSPHLGGSTDTQYF.

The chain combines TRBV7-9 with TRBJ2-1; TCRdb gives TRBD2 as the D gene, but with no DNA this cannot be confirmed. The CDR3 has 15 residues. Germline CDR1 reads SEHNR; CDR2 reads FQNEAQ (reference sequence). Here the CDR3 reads CASSHLFEGANEQFF.

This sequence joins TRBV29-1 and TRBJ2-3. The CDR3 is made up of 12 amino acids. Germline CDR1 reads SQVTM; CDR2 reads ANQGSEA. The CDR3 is CSVEEIGDTQYF.

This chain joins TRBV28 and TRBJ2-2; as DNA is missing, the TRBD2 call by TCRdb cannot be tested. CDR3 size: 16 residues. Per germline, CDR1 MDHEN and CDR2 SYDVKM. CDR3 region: CASSLRLAGEAGELFF. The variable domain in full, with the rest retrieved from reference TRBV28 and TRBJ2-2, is DVKVTQSSRYLVKRTGEKVFLECVQDMDHENMFWYRQDPGLGLRLIYFSYDVKMKEKGDIPEGYSVSREKKERFSLILESASTNQTSMYLCASSLRLAGEAGELFFGEGSRLTVL.

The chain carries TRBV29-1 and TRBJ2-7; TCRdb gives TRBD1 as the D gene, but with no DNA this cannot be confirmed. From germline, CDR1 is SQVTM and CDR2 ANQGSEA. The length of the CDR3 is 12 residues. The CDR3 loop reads CSVPGQGYEQYF.

The CDR3 loop reads CASSLVRLREEVETQYF. V and J are TRBV5-6 and TRBJ2-5; TCRdb lists TRBD2, though no DNA is available to test this call. Per germline, CDR1 SGHDT and CDR2 YYEEEE. The CDR3 spans 17 residues.